This T cell receptor beta chain was identified in a study of blood T cell repertoires in COVID-19. Germline CDR1 LNHDA, CDR2 SQIVND (reference sequence). This CDR3 has 16 residues. Germline trimming cut 4 bases from V and 5 bases from J; bases unmatched to any gene: 10. TCRdb keeps only in-frame clones here, not all; method: immunoSEQ multiplex PCR. This sample has 250,000 to 300,000 clones; roughly nine tenths occur once, and the top ten carry 1.9%. Cohorts were assigned according to the clinical history that participants reported. This chain joins TRBV19 and TRBJ2-7; 11 positions agree with TRBD2. Sequenced input: PBMCs or T cells enriched from blood (not recorded which). The clonotype was recovered from a woman aged 60-70 years who had recovered from COVID-19. Here the CDR3 reads CASSTPPLAGVDEQYF. DNA of the CDR3: TGTGCCAGTAGTACCCCGCCACTAGCGGGAGTCGACGAGCAGTACTTC.